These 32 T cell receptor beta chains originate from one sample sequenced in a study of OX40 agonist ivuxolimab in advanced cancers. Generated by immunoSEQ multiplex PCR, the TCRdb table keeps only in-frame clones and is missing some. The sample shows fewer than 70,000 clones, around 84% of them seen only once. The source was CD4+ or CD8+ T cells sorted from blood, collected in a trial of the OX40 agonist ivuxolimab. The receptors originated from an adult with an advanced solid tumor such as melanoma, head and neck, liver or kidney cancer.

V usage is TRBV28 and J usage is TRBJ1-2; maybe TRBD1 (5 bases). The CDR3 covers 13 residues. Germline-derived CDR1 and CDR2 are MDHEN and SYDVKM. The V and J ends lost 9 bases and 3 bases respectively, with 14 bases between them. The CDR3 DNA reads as TGTGCCAGTCAGACAGAGAACCACTATGGCTACACCTTC. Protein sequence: CASQTENHYGYTF.

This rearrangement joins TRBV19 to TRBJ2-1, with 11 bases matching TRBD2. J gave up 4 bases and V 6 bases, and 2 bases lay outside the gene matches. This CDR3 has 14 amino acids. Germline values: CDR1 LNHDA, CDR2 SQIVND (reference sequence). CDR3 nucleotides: TGTGCCAGTAGGACTAGCGGGGTTTACAATGAGCAGTTCTTC. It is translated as CASRTSGVYNEQFF.

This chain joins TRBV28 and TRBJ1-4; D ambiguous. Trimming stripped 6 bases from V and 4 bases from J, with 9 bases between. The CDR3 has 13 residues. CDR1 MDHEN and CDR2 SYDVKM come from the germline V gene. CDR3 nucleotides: TGTGCCAGCAGCGGAAGGTTTAATGAAAAACTGTTTTTT. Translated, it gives CASSGRFNEKLFF.

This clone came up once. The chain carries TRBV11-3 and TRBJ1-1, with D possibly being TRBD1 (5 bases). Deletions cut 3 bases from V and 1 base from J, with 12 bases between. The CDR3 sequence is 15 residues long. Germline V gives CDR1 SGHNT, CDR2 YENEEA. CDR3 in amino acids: CASSFSGDRNTEAFF. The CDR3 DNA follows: TGTGCCAGCAGCTTCTCGGGGGATAGGAACACTGAAGCTTTCTTT.

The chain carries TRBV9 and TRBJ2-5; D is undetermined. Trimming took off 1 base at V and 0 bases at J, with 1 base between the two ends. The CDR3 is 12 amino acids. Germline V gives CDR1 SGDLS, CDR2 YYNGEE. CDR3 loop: CASSVNQETQYF. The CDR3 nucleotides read TGTGCCAGCAGCGTAAACCAAGAGACCCAGTACTTC.

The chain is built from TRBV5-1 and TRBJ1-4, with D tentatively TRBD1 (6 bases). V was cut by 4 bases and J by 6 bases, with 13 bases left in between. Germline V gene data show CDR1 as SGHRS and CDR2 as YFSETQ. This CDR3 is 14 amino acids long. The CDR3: CASSGGGRDEKLFF. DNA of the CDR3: TGCGCCAGCAGCGGAGGGGGGCGGGATGAAAAACTGTTTTTT.

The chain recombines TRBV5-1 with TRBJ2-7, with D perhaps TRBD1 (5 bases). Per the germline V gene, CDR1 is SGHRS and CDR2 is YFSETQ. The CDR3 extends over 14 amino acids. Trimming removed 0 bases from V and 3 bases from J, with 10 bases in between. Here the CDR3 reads CASSLEGWDYEQYF. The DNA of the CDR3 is TGCGCCAGCAGCTTGGAGGGGTGGGACTACGAGCAGTACTTC.

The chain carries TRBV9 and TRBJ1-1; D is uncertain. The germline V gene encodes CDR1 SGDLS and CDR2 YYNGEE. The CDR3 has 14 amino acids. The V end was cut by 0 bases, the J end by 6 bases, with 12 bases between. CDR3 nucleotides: TGTGCCAGCAGCGTAGATGGGCAAGGCCCTGAAGCTTTCTTT. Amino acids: CASSVDGQGPEAFF.

The CDR3 coding sequence is TGTGCCAGCAGCTCCCCGGGTAGCGGGGGTTACGAGCAGTACTTC. Protein product: CASSSPGSGGYEQYF. The genes are TRBV11-2 and TRBJ2-7, with TRBD2 identical over 9 bases. CDR3 length: 15 residues. J lost 4 bases, V lost 4 bases, and 8 bases had no gene match. Germline CDR1 SGHAT, CDR2 FQNNGV.

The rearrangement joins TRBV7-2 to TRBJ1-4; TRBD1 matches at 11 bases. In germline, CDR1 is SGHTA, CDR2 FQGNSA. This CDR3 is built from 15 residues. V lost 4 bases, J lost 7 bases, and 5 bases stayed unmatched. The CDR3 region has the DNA TGTGCCAGCAGCTCCTCCGGGACAGGGGGTGAAAAACTGTTTTTT. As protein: CASSSSGTGGEKLFF.

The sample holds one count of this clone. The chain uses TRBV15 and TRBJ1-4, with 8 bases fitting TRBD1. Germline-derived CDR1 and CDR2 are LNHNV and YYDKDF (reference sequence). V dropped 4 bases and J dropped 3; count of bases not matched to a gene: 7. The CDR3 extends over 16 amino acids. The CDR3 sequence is CATSKGQGSANEKLFF. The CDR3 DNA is TGTGCCACCAGCAAAGGACAGGGTTCGGCTAATGAAAAACTGTTTTTT. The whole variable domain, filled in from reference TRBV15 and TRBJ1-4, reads DAMVIQNPRYQVTQFGKPVTLSCSQTLNHNVMYWYQQKSSQAPKLLFHYYDKDFNNEADTPDNFQSRRPNTSFCFLDIRSPGLGDTAMYLCATSKGQGSANEKLFFGSGTQLSVL.

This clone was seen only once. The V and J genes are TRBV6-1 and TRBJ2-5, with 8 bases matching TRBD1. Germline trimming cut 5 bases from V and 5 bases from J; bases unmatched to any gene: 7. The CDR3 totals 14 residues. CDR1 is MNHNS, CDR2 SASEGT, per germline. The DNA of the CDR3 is TGTGCCAGCAGTCCGCAGGGGGCTGGGGAGACCCAGTACTTC. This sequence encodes CASSPQGAGETQYF.

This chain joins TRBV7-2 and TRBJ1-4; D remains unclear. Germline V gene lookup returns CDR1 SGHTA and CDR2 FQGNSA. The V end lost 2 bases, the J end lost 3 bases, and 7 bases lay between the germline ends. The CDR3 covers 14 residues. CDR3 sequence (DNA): TGTGCCAGCAGCTTAACGATATCTAATGAAAAACTGTTTTTT. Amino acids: CASSLTISNEKLFF.

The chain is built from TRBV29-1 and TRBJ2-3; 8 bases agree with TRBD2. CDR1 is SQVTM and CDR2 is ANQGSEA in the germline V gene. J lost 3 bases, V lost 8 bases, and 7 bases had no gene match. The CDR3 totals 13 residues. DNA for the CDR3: TGCAGCCTTGGACTAGCCCGTACAGATACGCAGTATTTT. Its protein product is CSLGLARTDTQYF.

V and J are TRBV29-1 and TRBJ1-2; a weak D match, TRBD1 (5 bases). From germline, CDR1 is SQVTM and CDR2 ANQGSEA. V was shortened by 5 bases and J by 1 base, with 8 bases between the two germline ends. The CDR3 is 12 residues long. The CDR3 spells CSVSDSNYGYTF. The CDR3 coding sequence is TGCAGCGTTTCCGACAGTAACTATGGCTACACCTTC. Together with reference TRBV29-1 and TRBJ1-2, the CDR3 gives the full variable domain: SAVISQKPSRDICQRGTSLTIQCQVDSQVTMMFWYRQQPGQSLTLIATANQGSEATYESGFVIDKFPISRPNLTFSTLTVSNMSPEDSSIYLCSVSDSNYGYTFGSGTRLTVV.

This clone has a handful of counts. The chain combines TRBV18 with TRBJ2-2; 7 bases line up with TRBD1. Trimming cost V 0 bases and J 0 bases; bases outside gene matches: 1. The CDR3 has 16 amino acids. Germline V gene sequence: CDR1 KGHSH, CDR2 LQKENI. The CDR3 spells CASSPPGGANTGELFF. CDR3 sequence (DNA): TGTGCCAGCTCACCACCAGGGGGCGCGAACACCGGGGAGCTGTTTTTT.

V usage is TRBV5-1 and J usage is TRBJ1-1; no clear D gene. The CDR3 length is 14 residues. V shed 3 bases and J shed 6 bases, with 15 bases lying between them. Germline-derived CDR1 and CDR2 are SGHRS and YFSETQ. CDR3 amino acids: CASSSLNEGSEAFF. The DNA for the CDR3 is TGCGCCAGCAGCTCTCTCAACGAGGGTTCTGAAGCTTTCTTT.

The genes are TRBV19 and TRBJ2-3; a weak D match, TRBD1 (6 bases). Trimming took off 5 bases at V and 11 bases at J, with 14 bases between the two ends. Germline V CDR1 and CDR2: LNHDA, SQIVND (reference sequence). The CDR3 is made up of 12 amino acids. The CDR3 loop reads CASSAGTKKQYF. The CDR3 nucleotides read TGTGCCAGTAGTGCCGGGACAAAAAAGCAGTATTTT.

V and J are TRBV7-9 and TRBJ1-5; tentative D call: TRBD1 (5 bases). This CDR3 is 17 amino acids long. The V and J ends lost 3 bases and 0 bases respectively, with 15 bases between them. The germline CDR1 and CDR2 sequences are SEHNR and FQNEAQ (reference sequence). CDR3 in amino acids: CASSFYDGTISNQPQHF. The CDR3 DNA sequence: TGTGCCAGCAGCTTTTATGACGGGACCATTAGCAATCAGCCCCAGCATTTT.

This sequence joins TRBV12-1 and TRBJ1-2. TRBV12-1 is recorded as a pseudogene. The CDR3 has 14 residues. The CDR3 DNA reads TGTGCCAGCAGCCCGCCGCGCGGGGACTATGGCTACACCTTC. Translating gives CASSPPRGDYGYTF.

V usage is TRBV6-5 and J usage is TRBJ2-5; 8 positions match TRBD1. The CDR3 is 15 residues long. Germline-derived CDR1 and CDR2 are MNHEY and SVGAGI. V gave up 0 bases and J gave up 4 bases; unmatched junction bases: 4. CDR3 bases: TGTGCCAGCAGTTACTCACAGGGGGGTAGAGAGACCCAGTACTTC. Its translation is CASSYSQGGRETQYF.

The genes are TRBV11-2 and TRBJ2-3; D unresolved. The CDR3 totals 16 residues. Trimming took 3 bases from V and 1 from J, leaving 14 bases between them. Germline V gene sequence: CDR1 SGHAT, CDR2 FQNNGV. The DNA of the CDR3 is TGTGCCAGCAGCTTCCGAGGTCCCGCGGGCACAGATACGCAGTATTTT. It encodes CASSFRGPAGTDTQYF.

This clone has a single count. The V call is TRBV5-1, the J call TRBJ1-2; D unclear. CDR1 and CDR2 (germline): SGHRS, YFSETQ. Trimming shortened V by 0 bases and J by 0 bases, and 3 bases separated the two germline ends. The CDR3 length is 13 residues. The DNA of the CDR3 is TGCGCCAGCAGCTTGGCAGCTAACTATGGCTACACCTTC. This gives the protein CASSLAANYGYTF. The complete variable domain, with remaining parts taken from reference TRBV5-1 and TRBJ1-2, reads KAGVTQTPRYLIKTRGQQVTLSCSPISGHRSVSWYQQTPGQGLQFLFEYFSETQRNKGNFPGRFSGRQFSNSRSEMNVSTLELGDSALYLCASSLAANYGYTFGSGTRLTVV.

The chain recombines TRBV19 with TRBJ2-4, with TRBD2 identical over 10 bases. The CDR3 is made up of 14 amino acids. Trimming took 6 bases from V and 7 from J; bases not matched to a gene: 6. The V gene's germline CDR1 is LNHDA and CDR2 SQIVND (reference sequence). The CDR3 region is CASSERGGPNIQYF. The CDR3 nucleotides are TGTGCCAGTAGCGAGCGGGGGGGCCCGAACATTCAGTACTTC.

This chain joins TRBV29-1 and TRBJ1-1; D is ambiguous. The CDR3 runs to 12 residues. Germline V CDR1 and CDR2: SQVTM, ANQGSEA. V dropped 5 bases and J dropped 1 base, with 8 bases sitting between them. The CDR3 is CSVQAENTEAFF. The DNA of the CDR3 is TGCAGCGTTCAGGCCGAGAACACTGAAGCTTTCTTT.

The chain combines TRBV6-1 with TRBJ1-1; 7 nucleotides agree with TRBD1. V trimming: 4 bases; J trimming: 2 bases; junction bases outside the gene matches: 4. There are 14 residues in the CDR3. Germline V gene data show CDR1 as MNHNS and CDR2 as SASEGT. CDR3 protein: CASSVNRGNTEAFF. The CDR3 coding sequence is TGTGCCAGCAGTGTTAACAGGGGTAACACTGAAGCTTTCTTT.

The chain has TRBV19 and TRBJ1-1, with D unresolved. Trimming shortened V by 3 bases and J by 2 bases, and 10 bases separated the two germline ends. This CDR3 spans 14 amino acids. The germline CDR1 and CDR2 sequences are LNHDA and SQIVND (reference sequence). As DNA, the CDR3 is TGTGCCAGTAGTATTAGAGACTTAAACACTGAAGCTTTCTTT. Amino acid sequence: CASSIRDLNTEAFF.

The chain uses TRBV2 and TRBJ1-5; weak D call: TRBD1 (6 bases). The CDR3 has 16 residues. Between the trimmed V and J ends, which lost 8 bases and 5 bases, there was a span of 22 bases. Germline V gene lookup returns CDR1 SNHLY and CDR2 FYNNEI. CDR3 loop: CASRAGQGYVDQPQHF. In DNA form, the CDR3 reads TGTGCCAGCCGGGCAGGGCAGGGGTATGTAGATCAGCCCCAGCATTTT.

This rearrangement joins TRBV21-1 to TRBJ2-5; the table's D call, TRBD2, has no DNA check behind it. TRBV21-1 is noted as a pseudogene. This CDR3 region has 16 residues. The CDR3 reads CASSKAVRDLQETQYF. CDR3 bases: TGTGCCAGCAGCAAAGCGGTCCGGGACTTACAAGAGACCCAGTACTTC.

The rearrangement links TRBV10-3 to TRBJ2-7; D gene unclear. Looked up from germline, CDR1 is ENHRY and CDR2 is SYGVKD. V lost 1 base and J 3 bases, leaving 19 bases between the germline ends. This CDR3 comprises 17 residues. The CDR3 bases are TGTGCCATCAGTGAGTTAGAGACGGCGGAGACCCACTACGAGCAGTACTTC. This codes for CAISELETAETHYEQYF.

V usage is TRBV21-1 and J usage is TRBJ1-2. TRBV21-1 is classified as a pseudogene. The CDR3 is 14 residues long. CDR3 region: CASSRGAPNYGYTF. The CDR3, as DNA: TGTGCCAGCAGCAGAGGGGCACCTAACTATGGCTACACCTTC.

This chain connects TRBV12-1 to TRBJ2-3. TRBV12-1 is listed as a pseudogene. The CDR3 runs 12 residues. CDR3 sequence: CASSLEVFTQYF. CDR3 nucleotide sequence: TGTGCCAGCAGCTTGGAAGTCTTTACGCAGTATTTT.